The clone carrying this T cell receptor (beta chain) showed up many times. Its specificity is not known. These data originate in a study of T cells in Graves' hyperthyroidism and ophthalmopathy. General study results and limits: Blood also held most thyroid clonotypes expanded beyond 0.001.

The CDR3 regions of TCR beta were amplified from RNA transcripts. The TCR CDR3 was amplified in a first-round RT-PCR using the HTBI primer set. MiXCR, applied by TCRdb to the multiplex PCR reads, yields one record per CDR3 protein. The table has about 610,000 distinct CDR3 sequences, roughly 15% seen once. Germline V gives CDR1 SNHLY, CDR2 FYNNEI. V lost 1 base to trimming and J lost 4 bases, with 10 bases between them. This CDR3 spans 14 amino acids. Individuals with ophthalmopathy presented a Clinical Activity Score of at least 3, a NOSPECS grade of at least 4 and a duration under 3 months. Together with thyroid ultrasound, orbital computed tomography, serum thyroxine and TRAb, clinical symptoms were used for diagnoses.

Source material: blood. The receptor was isolated from a woman in her thirties or forties with Graves' ophthalmopathy. J is TRBJ2-5 and V is TRBV2; D remains unclear. CDR3 amino acids: CASSEGQAGETQYF. The CDR3 nucleotides are TGTGCCAGCAGTGAAGGCCAAGCAGGAGAGACCCAGTACTTC.